The present T cell receptor beta chain was sequenced within a study of cytomegalovirus exposure and HLA in healthy donors. Points from the study as a whole: In an earlier analysis, in approximately 570 donors, most V segments appeared productive either ~87% or ~30% of the time. Later analysis demonstrated an association between a missense DCLRE1C variant and TCR beta V- and J-gene trimming.

Points on this clone: Its target is unknown.

V was pared by 6 bases and J by 2 bases, with 19 bases of the junction left unmatched. The germline CDR1 and CDR2 sequences are GTSNPN and SVGIG (reference sequence). The CDR3 is 18 amino acids. In the PCR, 60 Vbeta and 13 Jbeta primers were used. Produced via immunoSEQ multiplex PCR; TCRdb's table is partial and in-frame only. The repertoire consists of around 100,000 clones, with about 83% occurring once and the leading ten covering roughly 5%. The chain uses TRBV30 and TRBJ2-7; 10 nucleotides agree with TRBD2. Sequencing was performed on PBMCs. The TCR comes from a female donor in good health and CMV-seropositive. For the CDR3, the DNA is TGTGCCTGCACTAGGGGGTGGGGGAGCGGGGGGGGGACCTACGAGCAGTACTTC. Translating it yields CACTRGWGSGGGTYEQYF.